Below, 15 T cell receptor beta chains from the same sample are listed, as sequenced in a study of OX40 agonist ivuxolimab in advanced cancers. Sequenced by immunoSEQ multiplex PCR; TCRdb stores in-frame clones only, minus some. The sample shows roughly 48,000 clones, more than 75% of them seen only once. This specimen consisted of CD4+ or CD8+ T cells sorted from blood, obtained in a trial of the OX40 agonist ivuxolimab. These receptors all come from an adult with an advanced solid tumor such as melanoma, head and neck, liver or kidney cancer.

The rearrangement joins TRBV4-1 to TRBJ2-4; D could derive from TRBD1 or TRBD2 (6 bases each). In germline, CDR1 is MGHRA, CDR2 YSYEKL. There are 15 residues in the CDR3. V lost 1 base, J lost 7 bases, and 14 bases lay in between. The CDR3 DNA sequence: TGCGCCAGCAGCCAAGCACCCCCGGGGGCGAACATTCAGTACTTC. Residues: CASSQAPPGANIQYF.

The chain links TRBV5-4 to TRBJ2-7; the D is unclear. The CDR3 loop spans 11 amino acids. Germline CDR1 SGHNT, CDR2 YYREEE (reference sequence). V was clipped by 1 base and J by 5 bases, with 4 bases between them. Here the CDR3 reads CASSLWDEQYF. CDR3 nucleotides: TGTGCCAGCAGCTTGTGGGACGAGCAGTACTTC.

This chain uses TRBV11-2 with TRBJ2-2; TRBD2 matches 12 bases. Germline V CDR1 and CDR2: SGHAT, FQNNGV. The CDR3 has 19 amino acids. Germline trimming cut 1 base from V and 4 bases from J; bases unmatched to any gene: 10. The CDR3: CASSLGSRGLAGSTGELFF. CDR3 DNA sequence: TGTGCCAGCAGCTTAGGTTCGCGAGGACTAGCGGGAAGCACCGGGGAGCTGTTTTTT.

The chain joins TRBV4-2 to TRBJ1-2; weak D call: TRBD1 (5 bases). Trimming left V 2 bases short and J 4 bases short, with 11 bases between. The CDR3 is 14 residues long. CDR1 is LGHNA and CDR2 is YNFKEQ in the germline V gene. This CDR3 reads CASSQSGGSYGYTF. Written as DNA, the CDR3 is TGTGCCAGCAGCCAAAGTGGGGGTTCCTATGGCTACACCTTC.

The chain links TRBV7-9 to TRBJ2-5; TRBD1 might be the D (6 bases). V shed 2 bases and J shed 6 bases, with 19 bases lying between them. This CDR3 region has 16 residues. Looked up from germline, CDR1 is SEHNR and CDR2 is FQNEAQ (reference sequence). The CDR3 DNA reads TGTGCCAGCAGCTTAAGTGTTGGCAGGGGATTGAAGACCCAGTACTTC. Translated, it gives CASSLSVGRGLKTQYF.

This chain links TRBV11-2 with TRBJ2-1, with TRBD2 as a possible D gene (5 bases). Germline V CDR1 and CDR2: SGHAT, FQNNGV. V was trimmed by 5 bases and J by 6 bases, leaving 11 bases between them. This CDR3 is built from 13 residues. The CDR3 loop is CASSLGKPNEQFF. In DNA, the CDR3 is TGTGCCAGCAGCCTCGGGAAACCCAATGAGCAGTTCTTC.

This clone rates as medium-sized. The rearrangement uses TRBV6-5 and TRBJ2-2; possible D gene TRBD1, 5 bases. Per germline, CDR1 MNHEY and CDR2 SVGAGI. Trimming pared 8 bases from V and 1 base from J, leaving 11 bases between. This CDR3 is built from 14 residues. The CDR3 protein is CASRFDRNTGELFF. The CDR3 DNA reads TGTGCCAGCCGTTTCGACAGGAACACCGGGGAGCTGTTTTTT.

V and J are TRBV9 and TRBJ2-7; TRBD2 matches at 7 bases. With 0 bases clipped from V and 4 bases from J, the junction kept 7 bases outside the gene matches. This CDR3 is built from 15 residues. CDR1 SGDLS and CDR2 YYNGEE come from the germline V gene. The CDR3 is CASSVGGTSEYEQYF. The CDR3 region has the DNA TGTGCCAGCAGCGTAGGGGGAACTAGCGAGTACGAGCAGTACTTC.

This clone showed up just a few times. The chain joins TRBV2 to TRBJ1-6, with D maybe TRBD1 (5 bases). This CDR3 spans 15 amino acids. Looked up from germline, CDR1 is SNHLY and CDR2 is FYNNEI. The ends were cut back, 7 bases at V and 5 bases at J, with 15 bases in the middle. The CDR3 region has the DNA TGTGCCAGCATGGGGCAGGGTTTCGATAATTCACCCCTCCACTTT. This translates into CASMGQGFDNSPLHF.

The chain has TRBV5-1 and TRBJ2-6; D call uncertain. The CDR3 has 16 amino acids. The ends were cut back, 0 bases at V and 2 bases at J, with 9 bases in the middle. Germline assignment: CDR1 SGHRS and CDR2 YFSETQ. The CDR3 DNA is TGCGCCAGCAGCTTGGCCCCAGGCACTGGGGCCAACGTCCTGACTTTC. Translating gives CASSLAPGTGANVLTF. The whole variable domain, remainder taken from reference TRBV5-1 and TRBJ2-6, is KAGVTQTPRYLIKTRGQQVTLSCSPISGHRSVSWYQQTPGQGLQFLFEYFSETQRNKGNFPGRFSGRQFSNSRSEMNVSTLELGDSALYLCASSLAPGTGANVLTFGAGSRLTVL.

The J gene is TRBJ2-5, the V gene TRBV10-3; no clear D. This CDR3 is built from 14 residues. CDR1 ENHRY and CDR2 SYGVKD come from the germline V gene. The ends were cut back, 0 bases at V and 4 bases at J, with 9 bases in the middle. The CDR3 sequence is CAISESAGVETQYF. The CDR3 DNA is TGTGCCATCAGTGAGTCCGCAGGTGTAGAGACCCAGTACTTC.

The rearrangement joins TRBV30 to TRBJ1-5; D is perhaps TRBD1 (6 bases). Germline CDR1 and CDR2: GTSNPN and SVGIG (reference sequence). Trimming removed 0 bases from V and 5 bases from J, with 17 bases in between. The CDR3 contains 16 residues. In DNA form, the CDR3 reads TGTGCCTGGAGTGTACCAGGGGCTAAAGGGGATCAGCCCCAGCATTTT. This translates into CAWSVPGAKGDQPQHF.

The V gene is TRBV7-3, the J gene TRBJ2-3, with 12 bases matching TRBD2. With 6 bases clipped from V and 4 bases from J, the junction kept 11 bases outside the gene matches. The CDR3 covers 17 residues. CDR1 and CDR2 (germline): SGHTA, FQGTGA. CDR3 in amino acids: CASSRSSGRAGPDTQYF. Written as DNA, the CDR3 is TGTGCCAGCAGTCGTTCTAGCGGGAGGGCCGGGCCAGATACGCAGTATTTT.

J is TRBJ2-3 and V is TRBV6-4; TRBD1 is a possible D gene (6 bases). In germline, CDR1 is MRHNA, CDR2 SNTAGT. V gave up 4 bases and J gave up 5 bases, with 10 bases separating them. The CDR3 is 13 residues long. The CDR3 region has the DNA TGTGCCAGCAGTGTCGGCAGGGGAGATACGCAGTATTTT. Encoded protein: CASSVGRGDTQYF.

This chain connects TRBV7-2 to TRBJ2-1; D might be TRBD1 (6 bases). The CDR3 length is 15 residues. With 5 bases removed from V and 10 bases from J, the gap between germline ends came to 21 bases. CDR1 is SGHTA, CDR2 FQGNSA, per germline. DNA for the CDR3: TGTGCCAGCAGCAAACCTCCGACAGGACCCGCGGAGCAGTTCTTC. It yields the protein CASSKPPTGPAEQFF. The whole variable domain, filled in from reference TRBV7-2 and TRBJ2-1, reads GAGVSQSPSNKVTEKGKDVELRCDPISGHTALYWYRQSLGQGLEFLIYFQGNSAPDKSGLPSDRFSAERTGGSVSTLTIQRTQQEDSAVYLCASSKPPTGPAEQFFGPGTRLTVL.